Below, 4 T cell receptor beta chains from the same sample are listed, as sequenced in a study of OX40 agonist ivuxolimab in advanced cancers. Sequenced by immunoSEQ multiplex PCR; TCRdb stores in-frame clones only, minus some. The sample includes 25,000 to 30,000 clones, over 90% of them seen just once. The sample consisted of CD4+ or CD8+ T cells sorted from blood, taken in a trial of the OX40 agonist ivuxolimab. Receptor source: an adult with an advanced solid tumor such as melanoma, head and neck, liver or kidney cancer.

The rearrangement uses TRBV6-1 and TRBJ2-7; TRBD1 agrees at 8 bases. V shed 6 bases and J 0 bases; nucleotides not matched to a gene: 4. The germline V gene has CDR1 MNHNS and CDR2 SASEGT. This CDR3 spans 14 amino acids. CDR3 residues: CASSRQGLSYEQYF. The DNA for the CDR3 is TGTGCCAGCAGCCGACAGGGGCTCTCCTACGAGCAGTACTTC.

The chain uses TRBV7-9 and TRBJ2-7; weak D call: TRBD2 (6 bases). V was shortened by 4 bases and J by 7 bases, with 14 bases between the two germline ends. This CDR3 has 13 residues. Germline V gives CDR1 SEHNR, CDR2 FQNEAQ (reference sequence). CDR3 loop: CASSSREGREQYF. The CDR3 bases are TGTGCCAGCAGCTCCAGGGAAGGGAGGGAGCAGTACTTC.

The V gene is TRBV2, the J gene TRBJ2-1; D is unresolved. The CDR3 is made up of 12 amino acids. Trimming removed 6 bases at V and 8 bases at J, with 11 bases between. Germline CDR1 and CDR2: SNHLY and FYNNEI. CDR3 DNA sequence: TGTGCCAGCAGCGAGGACGGTCATGAGCAGTTCTTC. Protein: CASSEDGHEQFF.

This chain uses TRBV2 with TRBJ2-1; no clear D gene. Between the trimmed V and J ends, which lost 2 bases and 3 bases, there was a span of 11 bases. CDR1 and CDR2 (germline): SNHLY, FYNNEI. The CDR3 consists of 15 residues. Written as DNA, the CDR3 is TGTGCCAGCAGTGAATCGGGTCTGGGCTACAATGAGCAGTTCTTC. This translates into CASSESGLGYNEQFF. The whole variable domain, remainder taken from reference TRBV2 and TRBJ2-1, is EPEVTQTPSHQVTQMGQEVILRCVPISNHLYFYWYRQILGQKVEFLVSFYNNEISEKSEIFDDQFSVERPDGSNFTLKIRSTKLEDSAMYFCASSESGLGYNEQFFGPGTRLTVL.